The source of this TCR beta chain is a study of beta chain features in type 1 diabetes. Every isolated RNA sample was fully reverse transcribed, so sequencing captured expressed TCRB transcripts. An average roughly 3.6 million reads came from naive, central memory and regulatory T cell samples. TCRdb keeps only in-frame clones here, not all; method: immunoSEQ multiplex PCR. Of tens of thousands of clones listed, 65% to 80% were seen once; the top ten hold around 1.7%. Study-level findings and limits: Patients' naive, central memory and regulatory TCRB repertoires appeared more alike than those of healthy donors. Shortening that was moderate but significant affected the TCRB CDR3s of Type 1 diabetes patients in all four CD4+ subsets. VDJ junctions from patients with type 1 diabetes contained fewer insertions and more deletions.

The germline V gene encodes CDR1 SNHLY and CDR2 FYNNEI. With 5 bases removed from V and 1 base from J, the gap between germline ends came to 9 bases. The CDR3 is 15 amino acids. All of the sorted populations showed purity greater than 98%. In this sample, this clone turned up a few times. What it binds is not known. The clonotype comes from a man aged 30 to 39 with type 1 diabetes. Some clones in this sample may be carry-over from other donors' samples. The chain combines TRBV2 with TRBJ2-6, with D perhaps TRBD1 (6 bases). The sequencing sample was made of Tregs from blood. CDR3 in amino acids: CASSKQGSGANVLTF. The CDR3 nucleotides are TGTGCCAGCAGTAAGCAGGGGTCTGGGGCCAACGTCCTGACTTTC.